Listed here are 5 T cell receptor beta chains from one sample, sequenced in a study of cytomegalovirus exposure and HLA in healthy donors (dated by TCRdb to 2015 to 2018). Library preparation employed the immunoSEQ multiplex PCR assay. The multiplex PCR relied on a mix of 60 forward primers for TCR Vbeta segments and 13 reverse primers for TCR Jbeta segments. TCRdb took over this immuneACCESS table, retaining in-frame rearrangements with V and J assigned. Such tables are incomplete; in checked studies, under half of the missing clones stem from an unresolved V gene, and the remainder is unexplained. This sample lists 150,000 to 180,000 clones; about 80% were detected once. The ten most abundant clones make up 13% of the sample. Source material: PBMCs. The receptors were sampled from a man aged 30 to 45 in good health and CMV-seropositive.

A remark on this clone: The junction does not match germline at one end; this may be a read error. V usage is TRBV25-1 and J usage is TRBJ1-2, with 10 bases aligning to TRBD1. The CDR3 loop spans 14 amino acids. Germline lookup yields CDR1 MGHDK and CDR2 SYGVNS. The CDR3 DNA reads TGTGCCAGCAGAGGGACAGGGGCTAACTATGGCTACCCCTTC. It codes for CASRGTGANYGYPF.

This clone was found once. CDR3 bases: TGTGCCAGCAGCACTTCGGACAGCGGACTCTACGAGCAGTACTTC. Translation: CASSTSDSGLYEQYF. This chain uses TRBV11-2 with TRBJ2-7; D possibly corresponds to TRBD1 (6 bases). Trimming left V 5 bases short and J 3 bases short, with 17 bases between. Germline V gene data show CDR1 as SGHAT and CDR2 as FQNNGV. This CDR3 is 15 amino acids long.

The chain employs TRBV6-6 and TRBJ2-4; no firm D call. This CDR3 has 10 amino acids. The germline V gene encodes CDR1 MNHNY and CDR2 SVGAGI (reference sequence). Trimming shortened V by 6 bases and J by 8 bases, and 5 bases separated the two germline ends. CDR3 residues: CASSGDIQYF. The CDR3 region has the DNA TGTGCCAGCAGCGGAGACATTCAGTACTTC.

The gene calls are TRBV5-1 and TRBJ1-4; maybe TRBD1 (5 bases). Between the trimmed V and J ends, which lost 1 base and 3 bases, there was a span of 13 bases. This CDR3 is built from 16 residues. Germline assignment: CDR1 SGHRS and CDR2 YFSETQ. The CDR3, as DNA: TGCGCCAGCAGCTTGTCCCAGGGCGTTCCTAATGAAAAACTGTTTTTT. Amino acids: CASSLSQGVPNEKLFF.

The chain links TRBV6-5 to TRBJ1-4; a possible D gene is TRBD1 (5 bases). Trimming removed 5 bases from V and 6 bases from J, with 16 bases in between. The germline CDR1 and CDR2 sequences are MNHEY and SVGAGI. This CDR3 has 15 amino acids. CDR3 nucleotides: TGTGCCAGCAGTAAAACAGGAGGGCCCGATGAAAAACTGTTTTTT. Translation gives CASSKTGGPDEKLFF.